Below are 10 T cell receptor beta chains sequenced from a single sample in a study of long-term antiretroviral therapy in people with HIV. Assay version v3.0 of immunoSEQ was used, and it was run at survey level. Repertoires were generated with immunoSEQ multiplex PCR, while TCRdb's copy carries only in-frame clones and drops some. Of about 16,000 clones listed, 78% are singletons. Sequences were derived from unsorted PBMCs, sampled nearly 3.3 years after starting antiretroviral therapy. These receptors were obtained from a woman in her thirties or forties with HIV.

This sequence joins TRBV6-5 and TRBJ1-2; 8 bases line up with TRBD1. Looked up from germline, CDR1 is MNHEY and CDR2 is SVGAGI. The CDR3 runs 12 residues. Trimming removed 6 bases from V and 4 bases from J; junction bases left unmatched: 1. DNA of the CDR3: TGTGCCAGCAGCGGACAGGGCTATGGCTACACCTTC. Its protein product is CASSGQGYGYTF.

Here the CDR3 DNA reads TGTGCCAGCAGTGATTTCGCTACGAACACTGAAGCTTTCTTT. Translated, it gives CASSDFATNTEAFF. The V call is TRBV6-1, the J call TRBJ1-1; unclear D gene. The CDR3 is 14 amino acids. V was pared by 3 bases and J by 1 base, with 9 bases between. Germline V CDR1 and CDR2: MNHNS, SASEGT.

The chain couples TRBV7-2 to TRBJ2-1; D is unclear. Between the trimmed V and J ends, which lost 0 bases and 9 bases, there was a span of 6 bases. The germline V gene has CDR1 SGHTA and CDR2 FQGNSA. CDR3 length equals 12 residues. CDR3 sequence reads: CASSLALPEQFF. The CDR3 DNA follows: TGTGCCAGCAGCTTAGCACTACCTGAGCAGTTCTTC. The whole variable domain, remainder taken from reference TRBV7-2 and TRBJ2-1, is GAGVSQSPSNKVTEKGKDVELRCDPISGHTALYWYRQSLGQGLEFLIYFQGNSAPDKSGLPSDRFSAERTGGSVSTLTIQRTQQEDSAVYLCASSLALPEQFFGPGTRLTVL.

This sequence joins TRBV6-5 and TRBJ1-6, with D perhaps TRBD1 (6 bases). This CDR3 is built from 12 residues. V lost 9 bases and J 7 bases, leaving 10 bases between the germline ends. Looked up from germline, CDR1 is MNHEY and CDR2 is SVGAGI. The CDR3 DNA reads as TGTGCCAGTGGACAGCCGAATTCACCCCTCCACTTT. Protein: CASGQPNSPLHF.

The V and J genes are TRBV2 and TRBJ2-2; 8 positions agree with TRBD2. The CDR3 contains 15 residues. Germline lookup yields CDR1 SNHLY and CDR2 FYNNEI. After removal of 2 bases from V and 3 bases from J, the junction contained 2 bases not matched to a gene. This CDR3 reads CASSEWRGDTGELFF. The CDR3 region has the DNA TGTGCCAGCAGTGAATGGCGGGGGGACACCGGGGAGCTGTTTTTT.

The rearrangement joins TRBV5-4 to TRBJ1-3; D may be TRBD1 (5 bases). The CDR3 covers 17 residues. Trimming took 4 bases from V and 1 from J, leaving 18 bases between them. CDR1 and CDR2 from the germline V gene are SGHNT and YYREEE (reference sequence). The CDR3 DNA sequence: TGTGCCAGCAGCCAGACAGTGGGCGTCGGGTCTGGAAACACCATATATTTT. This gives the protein CASSQTVGVGSGNTIYF.

DNA of the CDR3: TGTGCCAGCAGTGGACAGGGGGCCGGCAATCAGCCCCAGCATTTT. Translating gives CASSGQGAGNQPQHF. The V call is TRBV2, the J call TRBJ1-5, with 10 positions matching TRBD1. V dropped 4 bases and J dropped 2; count of bases not matched to a gene: 2. This CDR3 comprises 15 residues. Germline values: CDR1 SNHLY, CDR2 FYNNEI. Looking up the rest from reference TRBV2 and TRBJ1-5 gives the full variable domain: EPEVTQTPSHQVTQMGQEVILRCVPISNHLYFYWYRQILGQKVEFLVSFYNNEISEKSEIFDDQFSVERPDGSNFTLKIRSTKLEDSAMYFCASSGQGAGNQPQHFGDGTRLSIL.

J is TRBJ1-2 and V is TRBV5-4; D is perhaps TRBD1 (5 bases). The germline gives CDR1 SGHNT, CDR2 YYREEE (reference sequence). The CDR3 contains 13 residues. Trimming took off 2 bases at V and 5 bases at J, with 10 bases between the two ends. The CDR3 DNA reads TGTGCCAGCAGCTTCCGGGGGGATTATGGCTACACCTTC. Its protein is CASSFRGDYGYTF.

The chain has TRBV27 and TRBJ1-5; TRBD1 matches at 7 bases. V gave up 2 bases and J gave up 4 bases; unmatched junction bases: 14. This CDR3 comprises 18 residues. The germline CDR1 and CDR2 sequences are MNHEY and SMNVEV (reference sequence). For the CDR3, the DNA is TGTGCCAGCAGTTTAAAGTCAGGGGGTATTGGAGCAAATCAGCCCCAGCATTTT. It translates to CASSLKSGGIGANQPQHF.

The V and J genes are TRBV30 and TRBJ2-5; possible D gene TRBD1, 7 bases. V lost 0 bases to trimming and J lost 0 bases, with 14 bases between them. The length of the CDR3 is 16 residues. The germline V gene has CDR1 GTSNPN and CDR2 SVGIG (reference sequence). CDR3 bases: TGTGCCTGGAGTGTAAGGGGCAGGGGGGACCAAGAGACCCAGTACTTC. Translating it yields CAWSVRGRGDQETQYF.